The clone carrying this TCR beta chain came up a few times. The sample is drawn from a study of molecular identifiers for immune sequencing clone quantification. The CDR3 covers 15 residues. With 6 bases clipped from V and 6 bases from J, the junction kept 6 bases outside the gene matches. The germline V gene has CDR1 MNHEY and CDR2 SVGAGI. Each CDR3 protein gets one entry after TCRdb re-called the PCR reads with MiXCR. This table has approximately 500,000 distinct CDR3 sequences, approximately 25% appearing once. Sequencing input: naive CD8+ T cells from blood, with Jurkat cell RNA spiked in. The subset denotes: FACS-sorted CD8+CD4-CCR7+CD45RA+ naive T cells. This receptor was obtained from a human donor in good health. Some libraries in this study had Jurkat cell RNA spiked in. The chain joins TRBV6-5 to TRBJ1-6; 9 positions agree with TRBD1. Here the CDR3 reads CASSPGGQGNSPLHF. DNA for the CDR3: TGTGCCAGCAGCCCTGGGGGACAGGGTAATTCACCCCTCCACTTT.